This TCR beta chain appears in the sequencing data of a study of CD8 T cells in Susac syndrome. The V segment lost 5 bases and the J segment 3 bases; nucleotides outside the gene matches: 4. Germline V lookup: CDR1 DFQATT, CDR2 SNEGSKA (reference sequence). This CDR3 is 13 amino acids long. From blood CD8+ and CD4+ T cells, the TCR beta chain was sequenced. The individuals used as controls were healthy donors who had been matched for both age and sex. Negative isolation was used for CD8+ and CD4+ T cells and FACS enrichment for TEMRA cells. Reverse transcription of roughly 0.5 to 1 ug RNA was carried out with random hexamers. An immunoSEQ multiplex PCR generated amplified TCR beta CDR3 products spanning 54 Vbeta and 13 Jbeta. One entry per CDR3 protein, called by TCRdb with MiXCR from the immunoSEQ multiplex PCR reads. The sample has roughly 200,000 distinct CDR3 sequences; around 96% are singletons.

The gene calls are TRBV20-1 and TRBJ1-2; 9 bases fit TRBD1. Sequenced input: CD4+ T cells from PBMCs. This clonotype was sampled from a human donor in good health. CDR3 sequence: CSAWDRAHYGYTF. CDR3 nucleotides: TGCAGTGCTTGGGACAGGGCTCACTATGGCTACACCTTC.